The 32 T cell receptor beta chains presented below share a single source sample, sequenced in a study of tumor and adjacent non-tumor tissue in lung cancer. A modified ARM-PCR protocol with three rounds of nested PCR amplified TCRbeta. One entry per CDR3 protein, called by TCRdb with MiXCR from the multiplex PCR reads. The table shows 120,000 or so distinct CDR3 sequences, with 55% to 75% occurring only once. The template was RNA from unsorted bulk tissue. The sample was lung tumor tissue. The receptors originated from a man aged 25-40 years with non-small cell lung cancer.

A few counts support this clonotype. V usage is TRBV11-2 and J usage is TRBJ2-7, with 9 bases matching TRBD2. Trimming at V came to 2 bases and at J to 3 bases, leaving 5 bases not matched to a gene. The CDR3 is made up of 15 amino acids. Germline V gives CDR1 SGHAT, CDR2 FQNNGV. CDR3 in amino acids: CASSLRRGGNYEQYF. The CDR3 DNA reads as TGTGCCAGCAGCTTAAGGCGGGGGGGAAACTACGAGCAGTACTTC. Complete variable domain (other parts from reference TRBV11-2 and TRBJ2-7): EAGVAQSPRYKIIEKRQSVAFWCNPISGHATLYWYQQILGQGPKLLIQFQNNGVVDDSQLPKDRFSAERLKGVDSTLKIQPAKLEDSAVYLCASSLRRGGNYEQYFGPGTRLTVT.

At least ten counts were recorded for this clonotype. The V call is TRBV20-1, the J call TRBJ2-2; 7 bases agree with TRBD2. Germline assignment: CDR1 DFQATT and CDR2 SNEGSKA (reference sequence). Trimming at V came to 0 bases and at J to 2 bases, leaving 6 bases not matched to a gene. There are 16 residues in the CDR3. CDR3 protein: CSARDEKRGNTGELFF. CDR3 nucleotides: TGCAGTGCTAGAGATGAAAAGCGGGGTAACACCGGGGAGCTGTTTTTT.

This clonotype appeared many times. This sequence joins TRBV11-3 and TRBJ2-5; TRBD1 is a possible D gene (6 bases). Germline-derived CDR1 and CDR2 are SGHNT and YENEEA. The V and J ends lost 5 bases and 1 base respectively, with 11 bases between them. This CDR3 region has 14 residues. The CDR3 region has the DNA TGTGCCAGCAGCGCGCGGACAGCCCAAGAGACCCAGTACTTC. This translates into CASSARTAQETQYF.

The CDR3 spells CSVECVGSGSGNRIYF. CDR3 DNA: TGCAGCGTTGAGTGTGTCGGGTCGGGATCTGGAAACAGAATATATTTT. The V and J genes are TRBV29-1 and TRBJ1-3, with no clear D. This CDR3 region has 16 residues. V dropped 3 bases and J dropped 13 bases, with 28 bases sitting between them. Germline CDR1 reads SQVTM; CDR2 reads ANQGSEA.

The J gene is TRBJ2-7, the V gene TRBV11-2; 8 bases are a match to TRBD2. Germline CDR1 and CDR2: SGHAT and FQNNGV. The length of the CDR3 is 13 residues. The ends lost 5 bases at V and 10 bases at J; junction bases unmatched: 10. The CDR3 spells CASSPAGVYEQYF. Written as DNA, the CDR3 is TGTGCCAGCAGCCCAGCGGGGGTGTATGAACAGTACTTC.

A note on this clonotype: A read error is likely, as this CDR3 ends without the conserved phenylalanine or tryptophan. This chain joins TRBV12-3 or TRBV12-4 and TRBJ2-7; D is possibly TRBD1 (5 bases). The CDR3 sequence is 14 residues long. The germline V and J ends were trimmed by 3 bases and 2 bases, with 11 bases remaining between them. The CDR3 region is CASSLDQGTYEQYS. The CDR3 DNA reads TGTGCCAGCAGTTTGGATCAGGGTACCTACGAGCAGTACTCC.

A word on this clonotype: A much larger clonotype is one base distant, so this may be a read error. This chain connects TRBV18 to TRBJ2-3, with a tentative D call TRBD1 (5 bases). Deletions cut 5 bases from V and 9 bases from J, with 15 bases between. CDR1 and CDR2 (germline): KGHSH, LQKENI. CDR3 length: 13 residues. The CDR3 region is CASSYSTEETQYF. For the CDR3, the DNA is TGTGCCAGCTCATATTCGACAGAAGAAACGCAGTATTTT. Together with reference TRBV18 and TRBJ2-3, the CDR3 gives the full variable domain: NAGVMQNPRHLVRRRGQEARLRCSPMKGHSHVYWYRQLPEEGLKFMVYLQKENIIDESGMPKERFSAEFPKEGPSILRIQQVVRGDSAAYFCASSYSTEETQYFGPGTRLTVL.

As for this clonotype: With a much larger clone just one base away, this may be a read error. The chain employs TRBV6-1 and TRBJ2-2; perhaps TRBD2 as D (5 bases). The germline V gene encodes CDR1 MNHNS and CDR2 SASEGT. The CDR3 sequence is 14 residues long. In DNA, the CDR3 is TGTGTCAGCAGGTCGACACGGGGCACCGGGGAGCTGTTTTTT. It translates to CVSRSTRGTGELFF.

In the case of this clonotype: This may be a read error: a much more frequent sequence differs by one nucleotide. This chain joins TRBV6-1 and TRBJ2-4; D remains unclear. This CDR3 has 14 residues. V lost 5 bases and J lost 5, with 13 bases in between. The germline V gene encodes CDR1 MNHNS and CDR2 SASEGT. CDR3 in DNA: TGTGCCAGCAGTAAAGGAGTAATGGAAAACATTCAGTACTTC. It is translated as CASSKGVMENIQYF.

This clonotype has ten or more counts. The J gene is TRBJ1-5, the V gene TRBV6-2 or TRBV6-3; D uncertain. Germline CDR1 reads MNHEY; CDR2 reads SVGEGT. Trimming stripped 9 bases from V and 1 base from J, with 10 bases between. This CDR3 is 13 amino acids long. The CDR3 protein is CASSWESNQPQHF. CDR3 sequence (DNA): TGTGCCAGTTCTTGGGAAAGCAATCAGCCCCAGCATTTT.

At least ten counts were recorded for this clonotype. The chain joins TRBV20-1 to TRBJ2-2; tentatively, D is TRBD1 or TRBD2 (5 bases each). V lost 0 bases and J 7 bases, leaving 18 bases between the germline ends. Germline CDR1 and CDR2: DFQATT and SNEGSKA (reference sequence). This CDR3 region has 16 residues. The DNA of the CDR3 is TGCAGTGCTAGAGATCTTCGGGGCTACCGGGACGGGGAGCTGTTTTTT. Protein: CSARDLRGYRDGELFF.

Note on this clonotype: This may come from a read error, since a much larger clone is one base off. This chain's CDR3 is CASSYSVYRLSGANVLTF. The DNA of the CDR3 is TGTGCCAGCAGTTACTCAGTGTATCGGCTATCTGGGGCCAACGTCCTGACTTTC. The chain carries TRBV6-2 or TRBV6-3 and TRBJ2-6; D remains ambiguous. Germline CDR1 is MNHEY and CDR2 is SVGEGT. V dropped 0 bases and J dropped 1 base, with 13 bases sitting between them. The CDR3 runs 18 residues.

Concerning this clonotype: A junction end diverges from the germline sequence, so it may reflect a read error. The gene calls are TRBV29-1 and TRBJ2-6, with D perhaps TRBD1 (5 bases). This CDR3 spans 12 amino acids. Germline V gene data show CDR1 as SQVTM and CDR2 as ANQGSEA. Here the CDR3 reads CSVEAGANVLIF. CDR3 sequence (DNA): TGCAGCGTCGAGGCTGGGGCCAACGTCCTGATTTTC.

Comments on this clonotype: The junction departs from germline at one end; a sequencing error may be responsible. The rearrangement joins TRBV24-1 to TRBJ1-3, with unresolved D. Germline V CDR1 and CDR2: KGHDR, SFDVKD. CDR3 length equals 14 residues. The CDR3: CTTIDAGSGNTIYF. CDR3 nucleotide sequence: TGTACCACCATTGATGCGGGCTCTGGAAACACCATATATTTT.

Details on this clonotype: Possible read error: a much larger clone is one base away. CDR3 residues: CSAGTSAIYEQYF. CDR3 bases: TGCAGCGCCGGGACTAGCGCTATCTACGAGCAGTACTTC. The chain links TRBV29-1 to TRBJ2-7; 10 nucleotides agree with TRBD2. This CDR3 is 13 amino acids long. V was clipped by 7 bases and J by 3 bases; unmatched bases: 6. Germline V CDR1 and CDR2: SQVTM, ANQGSEA.

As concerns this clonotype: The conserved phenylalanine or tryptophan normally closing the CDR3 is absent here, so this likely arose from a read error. CDR3 in amino acids: CASSPSGLAGGEQFL. The CDR3 coding sequence is TGTGCCAGCAGCCCGTCGGGACTAGCGGGCGGTGAGCAGTTCCTC. This rearrangement joins TRBV11-2 to TRBJ2-1, with TRBD2 matching 12 bases. The CDR3 is 15 amino acids. Germline V gene data show CDR1 as SGHAT and CDR2 as FQNNGV. Trimming cost V 5 bases and J 9 bases; bases outside gene matches: 8.

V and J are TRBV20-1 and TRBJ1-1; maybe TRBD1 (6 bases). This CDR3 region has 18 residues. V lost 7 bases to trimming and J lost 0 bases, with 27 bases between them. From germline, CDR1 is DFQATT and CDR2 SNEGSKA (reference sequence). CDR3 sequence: CSDIPIPGQKGVNTEAFF. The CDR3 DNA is TGCAGTGATATACCCATCCCGGGACAAAAGGGAGTGAACACTGAAGCTTTCTTT.

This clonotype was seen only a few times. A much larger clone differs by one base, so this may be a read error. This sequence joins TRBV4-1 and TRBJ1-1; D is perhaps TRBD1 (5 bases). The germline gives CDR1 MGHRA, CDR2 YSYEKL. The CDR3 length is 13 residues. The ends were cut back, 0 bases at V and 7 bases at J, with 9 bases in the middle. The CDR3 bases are TGCGCCAGCAGCCAAGACGAGGACATTGAAGCTTTCTTT. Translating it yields CASSQDEDIEAFF.

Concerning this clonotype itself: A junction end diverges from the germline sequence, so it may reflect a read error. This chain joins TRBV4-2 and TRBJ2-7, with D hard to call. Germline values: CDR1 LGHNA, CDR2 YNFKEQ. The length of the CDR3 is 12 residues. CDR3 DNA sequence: TGTGCCAGCGGCCAAGACGGGTACGAGCAGTACTTC. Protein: CASGQDGYEQYF.

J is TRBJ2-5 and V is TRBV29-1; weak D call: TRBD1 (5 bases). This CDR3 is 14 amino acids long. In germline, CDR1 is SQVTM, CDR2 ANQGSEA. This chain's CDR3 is CSDEVQEPFLVQYF. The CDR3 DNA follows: TGCAGTGATGAAGTACAGGAGCCGTTTCTGGTCCAGTACTTC.

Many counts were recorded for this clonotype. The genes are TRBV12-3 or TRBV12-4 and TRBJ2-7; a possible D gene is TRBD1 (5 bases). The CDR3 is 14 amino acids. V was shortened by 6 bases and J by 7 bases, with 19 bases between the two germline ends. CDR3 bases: TGTGCCAGCAGCCAACCTCCACAGGCCCCGGAGCAGTACTTC. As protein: CASSQPPQAPEQYF.

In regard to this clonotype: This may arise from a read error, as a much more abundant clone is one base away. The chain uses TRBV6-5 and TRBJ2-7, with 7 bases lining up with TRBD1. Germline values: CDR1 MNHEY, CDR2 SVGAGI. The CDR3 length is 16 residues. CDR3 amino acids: CASSYSTAGGQRERYF. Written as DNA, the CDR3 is TGTGCCAGCAGTTACTCTACGGCAGGGGGACAGCGCGAGCGGTACTTC.

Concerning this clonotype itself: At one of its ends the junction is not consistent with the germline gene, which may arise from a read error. The CDR3 sequence is CVSSLPGQPQHF. The CDR3, as DNA: TGTGTCAGCAGTCTCCCCGGTCAGCCCCAGCATTTT. The chain recombines TRBV6-5 with TRBJ1-5, with D unresolved. The length of the CDR3 is 12 residues. The germline gives CDR1 MNHEY, CDR2 SVGAGI.

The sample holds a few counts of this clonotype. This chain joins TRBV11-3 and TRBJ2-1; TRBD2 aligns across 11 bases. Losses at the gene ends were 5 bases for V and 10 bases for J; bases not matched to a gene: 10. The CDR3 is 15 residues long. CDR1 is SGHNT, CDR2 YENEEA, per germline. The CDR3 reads CASSPPGLAVMEQFF. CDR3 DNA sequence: TGTGCCAGCAGCCCCCCGGGACTAGCGGTCATGGAGCAGTTCTTC.

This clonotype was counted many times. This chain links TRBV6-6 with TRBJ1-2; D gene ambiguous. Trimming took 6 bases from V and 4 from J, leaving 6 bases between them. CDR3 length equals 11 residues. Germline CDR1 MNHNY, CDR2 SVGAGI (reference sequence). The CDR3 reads CASSPVYGYTF. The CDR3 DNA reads TGTGCCAGCAGCCCCGTCTATGGCTACACCTTC.

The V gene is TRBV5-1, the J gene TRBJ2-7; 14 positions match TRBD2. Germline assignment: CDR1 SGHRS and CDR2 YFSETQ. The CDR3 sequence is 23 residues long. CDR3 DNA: TGCGTCAGTAGCTTCAATCCCAGTCGACTAAAGGGACTAGCGGGAGTCAGGGCTCGGGAGCAGTACTTC. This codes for CVSSFNPSRLKGLAGVRAREQYF.

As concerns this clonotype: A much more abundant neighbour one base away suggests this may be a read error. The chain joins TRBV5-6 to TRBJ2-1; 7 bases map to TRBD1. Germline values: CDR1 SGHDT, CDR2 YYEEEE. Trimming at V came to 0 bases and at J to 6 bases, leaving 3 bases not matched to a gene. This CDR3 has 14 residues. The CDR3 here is CASSLDRGFNEQFF. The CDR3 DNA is TGTGCCAGCAGCTTGGACAGGGGTTTCAATGAGCAGTTCTTC.

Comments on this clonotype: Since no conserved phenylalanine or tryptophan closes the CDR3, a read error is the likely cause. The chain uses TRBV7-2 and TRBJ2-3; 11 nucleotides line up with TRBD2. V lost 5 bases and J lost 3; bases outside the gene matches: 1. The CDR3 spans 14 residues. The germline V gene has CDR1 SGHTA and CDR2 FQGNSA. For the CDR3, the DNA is TGTGCCAGCAGCCGGACTAGCGGGACAGATACGCAGTATATT. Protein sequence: CASSRTSGTDTQYI.

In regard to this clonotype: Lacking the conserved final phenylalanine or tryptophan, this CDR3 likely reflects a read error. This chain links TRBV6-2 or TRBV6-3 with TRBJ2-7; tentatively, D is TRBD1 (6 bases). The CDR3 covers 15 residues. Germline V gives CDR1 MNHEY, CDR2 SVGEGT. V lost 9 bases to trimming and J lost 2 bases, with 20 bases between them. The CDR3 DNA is TGTGCCAGTGGACTGCCGGGACAACCAACCTACGAGCAGTACATC. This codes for CASGLPGQPTYEQYI.

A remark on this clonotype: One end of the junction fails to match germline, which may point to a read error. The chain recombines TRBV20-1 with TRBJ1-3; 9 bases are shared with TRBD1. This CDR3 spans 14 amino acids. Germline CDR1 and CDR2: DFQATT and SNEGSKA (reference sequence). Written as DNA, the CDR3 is TGCAATGCTAGCTACGGGACAGGGTATAACACCATATATTTT. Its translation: CNASYGTGYNTIYF.

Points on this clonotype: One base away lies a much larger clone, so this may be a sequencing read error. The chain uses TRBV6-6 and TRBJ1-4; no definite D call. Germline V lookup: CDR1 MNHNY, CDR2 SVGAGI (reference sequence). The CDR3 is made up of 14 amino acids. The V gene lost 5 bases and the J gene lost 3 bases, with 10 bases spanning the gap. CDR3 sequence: CASSRPKANEKLFF. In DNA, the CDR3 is TGTGCCAGCAGTCGGCCTAAGGCTAATGAAAAACTGTTTTTT.

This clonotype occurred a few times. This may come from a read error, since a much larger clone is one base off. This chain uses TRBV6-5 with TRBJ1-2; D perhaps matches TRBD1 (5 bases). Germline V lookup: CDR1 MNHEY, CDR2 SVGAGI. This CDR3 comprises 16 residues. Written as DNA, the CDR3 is TGTGCCAGCAGTTCCCCCGGGACCTCTCGTAACTATGACTACACCTTC. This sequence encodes CASSSPGTSRNYDYTF.